This T cell receptor beta chain was recorded in a study of CD8 T cells in ankylosing spondylitis. The CDR3 loop spans 16 amino acids. V was shortened by 7 bases and J by 0 bases, with 16 bases between the two germline ends. TCRdb called the 5' RACE reads again in MiXCR, with one record for every CDR3 protein. The data contain roughly 68,000 distinct CDR3 sequences, about 6% of them singletons. This clonotype was counted many times. The sequence was collected from a male donor with ankylosing spondylitis. Sequenced material: synovial fluid, either unsorted or a sorted T cell fraction (not recorded which). This chain links TRBV12-3 or TRBV12-4 with TRBJ1-3; tentatively, D is TRBD1 (6 bases). The CDR3 coding sequence is TGTGCCAGCATTGGAGTAGGGGGATTCTCTGGAAACACCATATATTTT. It translates to CASIGVGGFSGNTIYF.